The entry below describes one TCR beta chain. What it binds is unknown. This record belongs to a study of shared clonotypes between healthy human individuals. A CD45RA-negative memory subset and a CD45RA+ naive subset were separated from the CD4+ cells. Germline V gene lookup returns CDR1 SGHDT and CDR2 YYEEEE. V dropped 1 base and J dropped 0; count of bases not matched to a gene: 9. The CDR3 is 17 residues long. Notes on the study in general: In several donors, about 5% of naive CD4 clonotypes appeared in common.

Profiled with immunoSEQ multiplex PCR; TCRdb holds only in-frame clones, not every one. The profile shows under 2.5 million clones, just under 95% of them singletons. The sequenced material came from naive CD4+ T cells from PBMCs. Stated subset: CD45RA+ positively selected. This TCR was sampled from a young man in good health. Some clones in this sample may be carry-over from other donors' samples. The chain employs TRBV5-6 and TRBJ1-1, with 7 positions matching TRBD1. The CDR3 region is CASSLYATTGVNTEAFF. The CDR3 DNA reads TGTGCCAGCAGCTTGTACGCCACAACAGGGGTGAACACTGAAGCTTTCTTT.